This TCR beta chain was sequenced for a study of resident and recirculating memory T cells in vitiligo. Study-level background: Epidermis came from shave biopsies of lesional and nonlesional sites, plus PBMCs. Whole-study results and caveats: Different lesions suggested infiltration by different T cell clones.

No vitiligo treatment was given during the prior three months. As for this clone: What it binds is not known.

The method was immunoSEQ multiplex PCR; TCRdb's version includes in-frame clones alone and lacks a portion of them. The table has tens of thousands of clones, 92% seen once; the top ten hold roughly 5.1%. The TCR comes from a male donor with vitiligo. What was sequenced was blood.

The CDR3: CASSSGLADGTDTQYF. CDR3 in DNA: TGTGCCAGCAGCTCGGGACTAGCGGACGGCACAGATACGCAGTATTTT. The V and J genes are TRBV11-2 and TRBJ2-3, with 11 bases fitting TRBD2. Unmatched junction bases numbered 4, after V lost 4 bases and J lost 1 base. CDR1 is SGHAT, CDR2 FQNNGV, per germline. The CDR3 totals 16 residues.